The clone carrying this T cell receptor beta chain was counted a few times. Its antigen is unknown. At one end the junction does not follow the germline gene, possibly because of a read error. The CDR3 length is 19 residues. TCRdb fed the 5' RACE reads into MiXCR, producing one record per CDR3 protein. In the table there are 300,000 to 400,000 distinct CDR3 sequences, roughly 12% of which are singletons. These data belong to a study of CD8 T cells in ankylosing spondylitis. Findings and caveats of the study: Within peripheral blood, clones linked to disease were CD8+ and relatively rare. In ankylosing spondylitis patients, matched synovial fluid reportedly showed significant enrichment of disease-linked clones.

The chain has TRBV12-3 or TRBV12-4 and TRBJ1-1; possible D gene TRBD1, 5 bases. The receptor comes from a female donor with ankylosing spondylitis or in good health (not recorded which). The source material was blood, either unsorted or a sorted T cell fraction (not recorded which). CDR3 sequence reads: CASCLTSGSVWDGKTEAFF. The CDR3 DNA sequence: TGTGCCAGCTGTTTGACTAGCGGGAGCGTATGGGACGGAAAAACTGAAGCTTTCTTT.